This TCR beta chain was observed in a study of cytotoxic CD8 clonotypes in ibrutinib-treated CLL. There are 13 residues in the CDR3. Germline values: CDR1 MNHNY, CDR2 SVGAGI (reference sequence). V was shortened by 2 bases and J by 10 bases, with 11 bases between the two germline ends. Sequencing was performed with immunoSEQ multiplex PCR; in TCRdb, only in-frame clones are kept and a portion is missing. The sample includes 70,000 to 80,000 clones, around 82% of them seen just once. This clonotype was sampled from a human donor with chronic lymphocytic leukemia. The rearrangement joins TRBV6-6 to TRBJ1-4; D unresolved. Material: PBMCs, obtained at disease progression, from a patient treated with ibrutinib. The chain's CDR3 is CASSYDTWGKLFF. CDR3 nucleotide sequence: TGTGCCAGCAGTTACGACACCTGGGGAAAACTGTTTTTT.